One and the same sample provided the 31 T cell receptor beta chains below, sequenced in a study of blood T cell repertoires in COVID-19. Measured with immunoSEQ multiplex PCR; TCRdb has only the in-frame clones, and not every one. The sample includes around 250,000 clones, about 82% of them seen just once. The sample taken for sequencing was peripheral blood. The receptors were sampled from an elderly man with acute or convalescent COVID-19.

The V call is TRBV10-3, the J call TRBJ2-1, with 10 bases lining up with TRBD2. Germline lookup yields CDR1 ENHRY and CDR2 SYGVKD. The CDR3 is 16 residues long. V gave up 3 bases and J gave up 1 base; unmatched junction bases: 3. For the CDR3, the DNA is TGTGCCATCAGTGACCCTAGCGGGGGATCCTACAATGAGCAGTTCTTC. Its protein product is CAISDPSGGSYNEQFF.

The chain couples TRBV9 to TRBJ1-4; D might be TRBD1 (5 bases). Trimming shortened V by 3 bases and J by 8 bases, and 11 bases separated the two germline ends. CDR3 length equals 13 residues. The germline V gene has CDR1 SGDLS and CDR2 YYNGEE. The CDR3 DNA is TGTGCCAGCAGCGCGGGGGAAAGGGAAAAACTGTTTTTT. It is translated as CASSAGEREKLFF.

The chain couples TRBV19 to TRBJ2-7, with 7 bases fitting TRBD2. With 4 bases clipped from V and 1 base from J, the junction kept 7 bases outside the gene matches. This CDR3 comprises 15 residues. From germline, CDR1 is LNHDA and CDR2 SQIVND (reference sequence). The CDR3 protein is CASSKVAGESYEQYF. CDR3 DNA: TGTGCCAGTAGTAAAGTGGCGGGAGAGTCCTACGAGCAGTACTTC.

The chain carries TRBV10-3 and TRBJ2-3; TRBD1 matches 8 bases. The germline V gene has CDR1 ENHRY and CDR2 SYGVKD. The CDR3 length is 13 residues. V lost 9 bases and J lost 3; bases outside the gene matches: 5. The CDR3 DNA sequence: TGTGCCATTGGACAGGGAGGAACAGATACGCAGTATTTT. Its protein is CAIGQGGTDTQYF.

This chain connects TRBV12-3 or TRBV12-4 to TRBJ2-1; D is undetermined. CDR3 size: 11 residues. The V end lost 7 bases, the J end lost 8 bases, and 9 bases lay between the germline ends. In DNA, the CDR3 is TGTGCCAGCACTAGGCAGCATGAGCAGTTCTTC. As protein: CASTRQHEQFF.

This sequence joins TRBV5-1 and TRBJ1-2; D is possibly TRBD1 (5 bases). Germline lookup yields CDR1 SGHRS and CDR2 YFSETQ. The V gene lost 3 bases and the J gene lost 4 bases, with 19 bases spanning the gap. CDR3 length: 16 residues. The CDR3 spells CASSSRGGGRSYGYTF. The CDR3 nucleotides are TGCGCCAGCAGCTCCCGGGGCGGGGGAAGAAGCTATGGCTACACCTTC.

This chain joins TRBV29-1 and TRBJ2-5; the match to TRBD1 covers 9 bases. The CDR3 totals 15 residues. In germline, CDR1 is SQVTM, CDR2 ANQGSEA. Trimming removed 1 base from V and 5 bases from J; junction bases left unmatched: 8. The CDR3 region is CSVEARGQGWETQYF. Here the CDR3 DNA reads TGCAGCGTTGAAGCCCGAGGACAGGGGTGGGAGACCCAGTACTTC. Supplemented by reference TRBV29-1 and TRBJ2-5, the full variable domain reads SAVISQKPSRDICQRGTSLTIQCQVDSQVTMMFWYRQQPGQSLTLIATANQGSEATYESGFVIDKFPISRPNLTFSTLTVSNMSPEDSSIYLCSVEARGQGWETQYFGPGTRLLVL.

There are a few counts of this clone. This sequence joins TRBV11-2 and TRBJ2-5; 9 bases line up with TRBD2. With 5 bases clipped from V and 5 bases from J, the junction kept 15 bases outside the gene matches. Per the germline V gene, CDR1 is SGHAT and CDR2 is FQNNGV. CDR3 length equals 17 residues. DNA of the CDR3: TGTGCCAGCAGCGCAGGCAGCGGGGGGCTTGTCACCGAGACCCAGTACTTC. It translates to CASSAGSGGLVTETQYF.

The genes are TRBV5-6 and TRBJ2-7, with TRBD1 matching over 7 bases. Losses at the gene ends were 6 bases for V and 2 bases for J; bases not matched to a gene: 5. The length of the CDR3 is 13 residues. Germline loops: CDR1 SGHDT, CDR2 YYEEEE. CDR3 nucleotides: TGTGCCAGCATCCTGACAGGGACCTACGAGCAGTACTTC. It specifies CASILTGTYEQYF.

This chain joins TRBV29-1 and TRBJ1-1; possibly TRBD1 for D (5 bases). Germline CDR1 and CDR2: SQVTM and ANQGSEA. CDR3 length: 12 residues. Deletions cut 7 bases from V and 5 bases from J, with 14 bases between. The CDR3 bases are TGCAGCGCCCAGGAGGGGTGGACTGAAGCTTTCTTT. Encoded protein: CSAQEGWTEAFF.

CDR3 in amino acids: CASRTGLPTDTQYF. CDR3 nucleotides: TGTGCCAGCAGAACAGGCCTACCCACAGATACGCAGTATTTT. The rearrangement joins TRBV6-5 to TRBJ2-3, with D perhaps matching TRBD1 (5 bases). CDR3 size: 14 residues. Trimming removed 6 bases from V and 2 bases from J, with 12 bases in between. The germline CDR1 and CDR2 sequences are MNHEY and SVGAGI.

Here the CDR3 reads CASTEGARYYGYTF. The DNA for the CDR3 is TGTGCCAGTACTGAAGGGGCGCGGTATTATGGCTACACCTTC. This chain connects TRBV19 to TRBJ1-2, with a possible D match to TRBD1 (5 bases). V shed 7 bases and J shed 5 bases, with 17 bases lying between them. The germline V gene has CDR1 LNHDA and CDR2 SQIVND (reference sequence). The CDR3 is 14 residues long.

CDR3 DNA sequence: TGTGCCAGCAGTTCCCGTAGGCAGGGTAGCAATCAGCCCCAGCATTTT. Translated, it gives CASSSRRQGSNQPQHF. This chain uses TRBV6-5 with TRBJ1-5, with D perhaps TRBD1 (5 bases). CDR3 length: 16 residues. Trimming removed 4 bases from V and 0 bases from J, with 13 bases in between. Germline CDR1 reads MNHEY; CDR2 reads SVGAGI.

The chain uses TRBV7-8 and TRBJ2-7; D is unclear. This CDR3 contains 16 residues. Trimming took off 1 base at V and 5 bases at J, with 18 bases between the two ends. Germline V CDR1 and CDR2: SGHVS, FQNEAQ. The CDR3: CASSLVERPNVDEQYF. The CDR3 coding sequence is TGTGCCAGCAGCTTAGTGGAGAGACCGAATGTAGACGAGCAGTACTTC.

This chain connects TRBV6-6 to TRBJ2-7, with D possibly being TRBD2 (6 bases). Germline lookup yields CDR1 MNHNY and CDR2 SVGAGI (reference sequence). The CDR3 has 14 amino acids. Trimming cost V 7 bases and J 1 base, with 14 bases left between them. For the CDR3, the DNA is TGTGCCAGCACGGAGCGGGCCACTTCCTACGAGCAGTACTTC. Protein product: CASTERATSYEQYF.

This chain connects TRBV7-9 to TRBJ1-5; possibly TRBD1 for D (5 bases). This CDR3 has 15 residues. Germline V gives CDR1 SEHNR, CDR2 FQNEAQ (reference sequence). Deletions cut 7 bases from V and 0 bases from J, with 13 bases between. CDR3: CASTPSGGSNQPQHF. CDR3 sequence (DNA): TGTGCCAGCACACCCTCGGGGGGTAGCAATCAGCCCCAGCATTTT.

The table lists this clone with a count of one. The V and J genes are TRBV24-1 and TRBJ2-5, with 11 bases identical to TRBD1. V trimming: 9 bases; J trimming: 4 bases; junction bases outside the gene matches: 6. CDR1 and CDR2 (germline): KGHDR, SFDVKD. The CDR3 is 14 residues long. The CDR3 DNA reads as TGTGCCACCGGGACAGGGGGAATAAGAGAGACCCAGTACTTC. Translation gives CATGTGGIRETQYF.

The chain links TRBV18 to TRBJ2-7; TRBD2 is a possible D gene (5 bases). Germline V CDR1 and CDR2: KGHSH, LQKENI. With 0 bases removed from V and 4 bases from J, the gap between germline ends came to 7 bases. The CDR3 contains 13 residues. In DNA form, the CDR3 reads TGTGCCAGCTCACCACCAGGAGGATACGAGCAGTACTTC. Amino acid sequence: CASSPPGGYEQYF. Full variable domain (missing parts from reference TRBV18 and TRBJ2-7): NAGVMQNPRHLVRRRGQEARLRCSPMKGHSHVYWYRQLPEEGLKFMVYLQKENIIDESGMPKERFSAEFPKEGPSILRIQQVVRGDSAAYFCASSPPGGYEQYFGPGTRLTVT.

This clone was picked up a small number of times. The chain is built from TRBV28 and TRBJ1-5; 7 nucleotides align to TRBD1. J was trimmed by 2 bases and V by 5 bases; bases with no gene match: 9. The CDR3 has 16 amino acids. Germline values: CDR1 MDHEN, CDR2 SYDVKM. The CDR3 nucleotides read TGTGCCAGCAGTCCATGGACAGGTCGCGGCAATCAGCCCCAGCATTTT. Protein: CASSPWTGRGNQPQHF.

The chain recombines TRBV7-2 with TRBJ1-1; TRBD1 matches at 10 bases. V shed 1 base and J 10 bases; nucleotides not matched to a gene: 3. This CDR3 is built from 13 residues. Germline loops: CDR1 SGHTA, CDR2 FQGNSA. In DNA, the CDR3 is TGTGCCAGCAGCTTAGGGGGACAGGGGAGAGCTTTCTTT. Its translation is CASSLGGQGRAFF.

The rearrangement joins TRBV10-3 to TRBJ1-2; D is possibly TRBD1 (6 bases). V lost 7 bases and J lost 3, with 12 bases in between. The CDR3 runs to 13 residues. From germline, CDR1 is ENHRY and CDR2 SYGVKD. Written as DNA, the CDR3 is TGTGCCATCACTCAACAGGGCTACTATGGCTACACCTTC. Translating it yields CAITQQGYYGYTF.

The CDR3 coding sequence is TGTGCCAGCGGAAGGGGGTATAGCAATCAGCCCCAGCATTTT. This encodes CASGRGYSNQPQHF. V gene TRBV5-6 combines with J gene TRBJ1-5, with a possible D match to TRBD1 (6 bases). V was clipped by 7 bases and J by 0 bases, with 11 bases between them. This CDR3 contains 14 residues. The V gene's germline CDR1 is SGHDT and CDR2 YYEEEE.

The chain combines TRBV7-9 with TRBJ2-7; 9 bases fit TRBD1. CDR3 length: 14 amino acids. CDR1 is SEHNR and CDR2 is FQNEAQ in the germline V gene (reference sequence). The V segment lost 4 bases and the J segment 6 bases; nucleotides outside the gene matches: 7. For the CDR3, the DNA is TGTGCCAGCAGCTCAACCGGGACAGGGACCGAGCAGTACTTC. Protein product: CASSSTGTGTEQYF.

V is TRBV29-1 and J is TRBJ1-2; 7 bases match TRBD1. The V and J ends lost 7 bases and 6 bases, in that order; junction bases with no gene match: 11. The V gene's germline CDR1 is SQVTM and CDR2 ANQGSEA. The CDR3 sequence is 13 residues long. In nucleotides, the CDR3 is TGCAGCGCCGCAGCGACAGGGATCGATGGCTACACCTTC. Protein: CSAAATGIDGYTF.

This sequence joins TRBV28 and TRBJ1-5; TRBD1 matches 7 bases. The CDR3 contains 14 residues. J lost 6 bases, V lost 3 bases, and 5 bases had no gene match. The germline V gene has CDR1 MDHEN and CDR2 SYDVKM. This CDR3 is CASSFDRDGQPQHF. The CDR3 DNA is TGTGCCAGCAGTTTCGACAGGGATGGTCAGCCCCAGCATTTT.

This chain joins TRBV5-1 and TRBJ2-7; 8 positions match TRBD2. J gave up 5 bases and V 2 bases, and 6 bases lay outside the gene matches. Looked up from germline, CDR1 is SGHRS and CDR2 is YFSETQ. This CDR3 region has 14 residues. CDR3 residues: CASSLTAGADEQYF. In nucleotides, the CDR3 is TGCGCCAGCAGCTTAACAGCGGGAGCTGACGAGCAGTACTTC.

This chain connects TRBV6-5 to TRBJ1-1, with D tentatively TRBD1 (5 bases). Germline lookup yields CDR1 MNHEY and CDR2 SVGAGI. V lost 2 bases, J lost 0 bases, and 10 bases lay in between. The length of the CDR3 is 15 residues. The CDR3 bases are TGTGCCAGCAGTTACCTGCCAGGGCTGAACACTGAAGCTTTCTTT. Amino acids: CASSYLPGLNTEAFF.

This clone was observed a few times. CDR3 nucleotides: TGCGCCAGCCGGAATGCGGGACAGAAGGTTGAGCAGTACTTC. It codes for CASRNAGQKVEQYF. The chain has TRBV10-1 and TRBJ2-7, with D perhaps matching TRBD1 (7 bases). Germline V lookup: CDR1 WNHNN, CDR2 SYGVQD (reference sequence). The CDR3 has 14 residues. Trimming cost V 8 bases and J 7 bases, with 21 bases left between them.

The chain is built from TRBV19 and TRBJ2-6; D gene unclear. V lost 7 bases and J 0 bases, leaving 7 bases between the germline ends. CDR3 length equals 14 residues. Germline loops: CDR1 LNHDA, CDR2 SQIVND (reference sequence). The chain's CDR3 is CASKEISGANVLTF. CDR3 coding DNA: TGTGCCAGTAAGGAGATCTCTGGGGCCAACGTCCTGACTTTC.

The chain is built from TRBV7-8 and TRBJ2-4; 8 bases agree with TRBD1. V gave up 5 bases and J gave up 6 bases; unmatched junction bases: 3. This CDR3 spans 13 amino acids. In germline, CDR1 is SGHVS, CDR2 FQNEAQ. This CDR3 is CASSQGAGNIQYF. CDR3 coding DNA: TGTGCCAGCAGCCAGGGGGCAGGAAACATTCAGTACTTC.

Concerning this clone itself: Other DNA sequences in this specimen translate into the identical CDR3. The V and J genes are TRBV6-4 and TRBJ1-5; D perhaps matches TRBD1 (5 bases). Per germline, CDR1 MRHNA and CDR2 SNTAGT. This CDR3 is built from 13 residues. Trimming cost V 3 bases and J 4 bases, with 7 bases left between them. This CDR3 reads CASSEQGNQPQHF. For the CDR3, the DNA is TGTGCCAGCAGTGAGCAGGGTAATCAGCCCCAGCATTTT.